Listed here are 24 T cell receptor beta chains from one sample, sequenced in a study of T cells after yellow fever vaccination. MiXCR, applied by TCRdb to the 5' RACE reads, yields one record per CDR3 protein. The table shows some 350,000 distinct CDR3 sequences, with 6% to 8% occurring only once. The specimen comprised PBMCs, sampled 5 days after the yellow fever booster vaccination. The receptors stem from a man aged 25-45 years who received the YFV17D yellow fever vaccine.

This chain connects TRBV9 to TRBJ1-2, with D possibly being TRBD1 (5 bases). CDR1 and CDR2 (germline): SGDLS, YYNGEE. V was clipped by 6 bases and J by 7 bases, with 13 bases between them. The CDR3 consists of 12 residues. The CDR3 protein is CASIGAGGGYTF. The CDR3 coding sequence is TGTGCCAGCATCGGGGCCGGAGGTGGCTACACCTTC.

Many counts were recorded for this clonotype. This chain links TRBV7-2 with TRBJ2-7; 7 bases match TRBD2. V lost 4 bases to trimming and J lost 3 bases; unmatched junction nucleotides: 9. This CDR3 spans 15 amino acids. Looked up from germline, CDR1 is SGHTA and CDR2 is FQGNSA. CDR3 sequence: CASSYYLGEGYEQYF. In nucleotides, the CDR3 is TGTGCCAGCAGCTACTACCTGGGGGAGGGCTACGAGCAGTACTTC.

The V call is TRBV10-1, the J call TRBJ1-1; 7 bases are a match to TRBD1. From germline, CDR1 is WNHNN and CDR2 SYGVQD (reference sequence). The CDR3 is made up of 13 amino acids. After removal of 3 bases from V and 7 bases from J, the junction contained 5 bases not matched to a gene. Here the CDR3 reads CASSDPGQREAFF. CDR3 bases: TGCGCCAGCAGTGACCCGGGACAGCGTGAAGCTTTCTTT.

In this sample, this clonotype turned up a few times. The chain joins TRBV12-3 or TRBV12-4 to TRBJ1-6; D gene uncertain. Trimming removed 4 bases from V and 9 bases from J, with 13 bases in between. The CDR3 covers 14 residues. This CDR3 reads CASSWGFLASPLHF. The CDR3 region has the DNA TGTGCCAGCAGTTGGGGTTTTTTAGCTTCACCCCTCCACTTT.

In its sample, this clonotype was seen many times. The chain links TRBV5-6 to TRBJ1-4, with 10 bases identical to TRBD1. Losses at the gene ends were 2 bases for V and 6 bases for J; bases not matched to a gene: 4. The CDR3 totals 15 residues. The V gene's germline CDR1 is SGHDT and CDR2 YYEEEE. The DNA for the CDR3 is TGTGCCAGCAGCTTAAGACAGGGGGCATATGAAAAACTGTTTTTT. Its translation: CASSLRQGAYEKLFF.

The chain carries TRBV15 and TRBJ1-6; D perhaps matches TRBD1 (5 bases). V was shortened by 8 bases and J by 7 bases, with 18 bases between the two germline ends. Per the germline V gene, CDR1 is LNHNV and CDR2 is YYDKDF (reference sequence). This CDR3 region has 15 residues. CDR3 amino acids: CATSRRGSLNSPLHF. DNA for the CDR3: TGTGCCACCTCCCGGAGGGGTTCCTTAAATTCACCCCTCCACTTT.

The CDR3 region is CATRLAAYNEQFF. The CDR3, as DNA: TGTGCCACGAGACTAGCGGCATACAATGAGCAGTTCTTC. The V and J genes are TRBV10-3 and TRBJ2-1; TRBD2 matches 9 bases. This CDR3 has 13 residues. Germline values: CDR1 ENHRY, CDR2 SYGVKD. Trimming took 10 bases from V and 4 from J; bases not matched to a gene: 5.

This clonotype was detected many times. The chain employs TRBV29-1 and TRBJ1-2; D possibly corresponds to TRBD1 (6 bases). Trimming left V 2 bases short and J 3 bases short, with 7 bases between. The CDR3 consists of 12 residues. Looked up from germline, CDR1 is SQVTM and CDR2 is ANQGSEA. CDR3 amino acids: CSVETGHYGYTF. The CDR3, as DNA: TGCAGCGTTGAAACAGGGCACTATGGCTACACCTTC.

This clonotype was detected only a few times. This chain uses TRBV19 with TRBJ1-2; D ambiguous. Per germline, CDR1 LNHDA and CDR2 SQIVND (reference sequence). The CDR3 sequence is 15 residues long. The V gene lost 7 bases and the J gene lost 5 bases, with 20 bases spanning the gap. Here the CDR3 DNA reads TGTGCCAGTACCTCCCAGGCCTCACCCCGGTATGGCTACACCTTC. It is translated as CASTSQASPRYGYTF.

This clonotype was detected many times. V is TRBV7-2 and J is TRBJ2-2, with a possible D match to TRBD2 (6 bases). CDR1 and CDR2 from the germline V gene are SGHTA and FQGNSA. The CDR3 sequence is 17 residues long. The V end was cut by 7 bases, the J end by 2 bases, with 20 bases between. CDR3 amino acids: CASNSIFRDSNTGELFF. DNA of the CDR3: TGTGCCAGCAATTCTATATTCCGGGACTCAAACACCGGGGAGCTGTTTTTT.

The V call is TRBV4-2, the J call TRBJ2-1; 9 bases map to TRBD2. After removal of 1 base from V and 6 bases from J, the junction contained 10 bases not matched to a gene. The germline gives CDR1 LGHNA, CDR2 YNFKEQ. The CDR3 runs 17 residues. The CDR3 DNA follows: TGTGCCAGCAGCCAAGGGATCCCGGGACTAGCCCGCAATGAGCAGTTCTTC. Amino acids: CASSQGIPGLARNEQFF.

The V call is TRBV6-1, the J call TRBJ2-4; 16 nucleotides match TRBD2. Germline CDR1 reads MNHNS; CDR2 reads SASEGT. J was trimmed by 0 bases and V by 9 bases; bases with no gene match: 5. CDR3 length: 17 residues. The CDR3 loop reads CASRGLAGGLAKNIQYF. CDR3 nucleotides: TGTGCCAGTCGGGGACTAGCGGGAGGGCTAGCCAAAAACATTCAGTACTTC.

This sequence joins TRBV5-4 and TRBJ2-3; 13 bases align to TRBD2. V gave up 3 bases and J gave up 4 bases; unmatched junction bases: 5. This CDR3 region has 16 residues. Germline lookup yields CDR1 SGHNT and CDR2 YYREEE (reference sequence). The CDR3 nucleotides read TGTGCCAGCAGCTCGAGGACTAGCGGGAGTTCAGATACGCAGTATTTT. It translates to CASSSRTSGSSDTQYF.

The J gene is TRBJ2-5, the V gene TRBV7-2; D is unclear. Trimming pared 4 bases from V and 3 bases from J, leaving 9 bases between. CDR1 and CDR2 from the germline V gene are SGHTA and FQGNSA. This CDR3 comprises 13 residues. The CDR3 loop reads CASSSDIKETQYF. The CDR3 DNA reads as TGTGCCAGCAGCTCCGACATCAAAGAGACCCAGTACTTC.

The chain couples TRBV7-2 to TRBJ1-1; D is uncertain. CDR3 length equals 15 residues. With 1 base removed from V and 0 bases from J, the gap between germline ends came to 9 bases. Germline lookup yields CDR1 SGHTA and CDR2 FQGNSA. The CDR3: CASSLVGEMNTEAFF. CDR3 DNA: TGTGCCAGCAGCTTAGTGGGCGAGATGAACACTGAAGCTTTCTTT.

In this sample, this clonotype turned up a few times. The chain joins TRBV5-1 to TRBJ2-1; TRBD2 might be the D (5 bases). This CDR3 is built from 15 residues. The V gene lost 0 bases and the J gene lost 7 bases, with 14 bases spanning the gap. CDR1 and CDR2 (germline): SGHRS, YFSETQ. CDR3 in DNA: TGCGCCAGCAGCTTGGTTACGGCCCCGGGGAATGAGCAGTTCTTC. This sequence encodes CASSLVTAPGNEQFF.

This clonotype came up many times. This chain connects TRBV7-9 to TRBJ2-1, with TRBD2 as a possible D gene (5 bases). The germline V gene has CDR1 SEHNR and CDR2 FQNEAQ (reference sequence). Trimming shortened V by 1 base and J by 9 bases, and 13 bases separated the two germline ends. The CDR3 consists of 14 residues. The CDR3 nucleotides read TGTGCCAGCAGCTTAGGACTACGAAACGGTGAGCAGTTCTTC. Protein product: CASSLGLRNGEQFF.

This clonotype was detected ten times or more. The chain combines TRBV10-3 with TRBJ2-1, with a weak D call TRBD2 (6 bases). From germline, CDR1 is ENHRY and CDR2 SYGVKD. This CDR3 is 15 amino acids long. Between the trimmed V and J ends, which lost 2 bases and 4 bases, there was a span of 12 bases. CDR3 sequence: CAISERLAGYNEQFF. DNA for the CDR3: TGTGCCATCAGTGAGAGACTGGCGGGATACAATGAGCAGTTCTTC.

In this sample, this clonotype turned up many times. The rearrangement links TRBV11-2 to TRBJ2-3; 9 nucleotides agree with TRBD1. The CDR3 extends over 18 amino acids. V lost 5 bases and J lost 2; bases outside the gene matches: 14. Germline lookup yields CDR1 SGHAT and CDR2 FQNNGV. Here the CDR3 DNA reads TGTGCCAGCAGCCCGGGGACAGGGACCTCCACGATCACAGATACGCAGTATTTT. Translating it yields CASSPGTGTSTITDTQYF.

This clonotype was detected ten times or more. The chain combines TRBV12-3 or TRBV12-4 with TRBJ1-2; tentatively, D is TRBD1 (5 bases). V lost 6 bases to trimming and J lost 4 bases, with 21 bases between them. The CDR3 consists of 16 residues. The CDR3 loop reads CASSPLMDGGTYGYTF. DNA for the CDR3: TGTGCCAGCAGCCCGTTGATGGACGGCGGGACCTATGGCTACACCTTC.

V usage is TRBV6-2 or TRBV6-3 and J usage is TRBJ1-3, with D possibly TRBD1 on 5 matching bases. Trimming stripped 7 bases from V and 4 bases from J, with 23 bases between. The CDR3 has 17 residues. The V gene's germline CDR1 is MNHEY and CDR2 SVGEGT. CDR3 coding DNA: TGTGCCAGCAATTTTATTCCGGGACCTTCGGCGGGAAACACCATATATTTT. Translated, it gives CASNFIPGPSAGNTIYF.

The chain is built from TRBV6-2 or TRBV6-3 and TRBJ1-5; the D is unclear. CDR1 and CDR2 from the germline V gene are MNHEY and SVGEGT. The CDR3 is made up of 17 amino acids. V was shortened by 2 bases and J by 0 bases, with 14 bases between the two germline ends. The DNA of the CDR3 is TGTGCCAGCAGTTACGGAACCGAGACTTATAGCAATCAGCCCCAGCATTTT. Its translation: CASSYGTETYSNQPQHF.

This clonotype was seen a handful of times. V is TRBV7-2 and J is TRBJ2-1, with D unclear. Germline V gene sequence: CDR1 SGHTA, CDR2 FQGNSA. This CDR3 is built from 17 residues. Trimming shortened V by 0 bases and J by 0 bases, and 12 bases separated the two germline ends. In DNA, the CDR3 is TGTGCCAGCAGCTTAGCGACGGACCGGAGCTCCTACAATGAGCAGTTCTTC. It translates to CASSLATDRSSYNEQFF.

This clonotype occurred a few times. This chain joins TRBV27 and TRBJ2-7; D uncertain. The CDR3 loop spans 14 amino acids. Trimming pared 3 bases from V and 3 bases from J, leaving 12 bases between. CDR1 and CDR2 from the germline V gene are MNHEY and SMNVEV (reference sequence). In DNA, the CDR3 is TGTGCCAGCAGTTTCCGGCCCAAAGGCTACGAGCAGTACTTC. Translated: CASSFRPKGYEQYF.